This T cell receptor beta chain was documented in a study of CXCR3-negative and CXCR3-positive naive CD8 T cells. The study's findings and limits: TCR strength was inferred from TRB CDR3 properties, while surface CD5 was comparable between naive subsets. Naive CXCR3-negative cells resembled naive CXCR3-positive cells in TRBV-TRBJ usage; memory cells differed.

The CDR3 consists of 15 residues. Per the germline V gene, CDR1 is SGHNT and CDR2 is YYREEE (reference sequence). Each CD8+ T cell subset was sorted in triplicate, hundreds of thousands of cells each. The authors made the TRB cDNA libraries by 5' RACE using UMI labels. TCRdb re-analyzed the 5' RACE reads; it lists each CDR3 protein once, without DNA. This sample contains under 70,000 distinct CDR3 sequences. Concerning this clonotype itself: Its antigen remains unidentified.

The sequenced sample was memory CD8+ T cells from blood. This TCR came from a human donor in good health. Some clones in this sample may be carry-over from other donors' samples. This chain links TRBV5-4 with TRBJ2-7; without DNA, the TCRdb call of TRBD1 cannot be checked. The CDR3 sequence: CASSSLGDSAYEQYF.